A selection of T cell receptor beta chains follows, all from one sample in a study of blood T cells in healthy people across ages. TCRdb passed the 5' RACE reads through MiXCR, listing each CDR3 protein once. The table shows fewer than 1,200,000 distinct CDR3 sequences, with 20% to 25% occurring only once. The same data also contributed to another study, on T cells of mothers and their children.

Sequencing was performed on blood. The source is a girl aged 2-10 years in good health. The CDR3 runs from the conserved cysteine through the conserved F or W. Each record gives: V gene, D gene, clone size, J gene, CDR3 protein, CDR3 DNA. The D gene is left open where the match is weak. Not every row has a clone size; where given, it reads once, few, many or a size class.

TRBV7-6	NA	few	TRBJ1-4	CASSLLPSVGEKLFF	TGTGCCAGCAGCTTACTCCCCAGCGTGGGTGAAAAACTGTTTTTT
TRBV6-6	NA	few	TRBJ2-1	CASSYTHEQFF	TGTGCCAGCAGTTACACCCATGAGCAGTTCTTC
TRBV29-1	TRBD1	few	TRBJ1-4	CSVRDSSEKLFF	TGCAGCGTCCGGGACAGTTCTGAAAAACTGTTTTTT
TRBV3-1	NA	few	TRBJ2-4	CASSQGPSAAKNIQYF	TGTGCCAGCAGCCAGGGACCTTCGGCGGCCAAAAACATTCAGTACTTC
TRBV15	NA	few	TRBJ2-3	CATSRVTRREGTDTQYF	TGTGCCACCAGCAGAGTAACAAGGCGGGAAGGCACAGATACGCAGTATTTT
TRBV7-9	NA	few	TRBJ2-6	CASSPRLLSSGANVLTF	TGTGCCAGCAGCCCCCGACTGCTGAGCTCTGGGGCCAACGTCCTGACTTTC
TRBV27	TRBD1	NA	TRBJ2-5	CASGSRDSHETQYF	TGTGCCAGCGGATCCCGGGACAGCCATGAGACCCAGTACTTC
TRBV7-9	NA	NA	TRBJ2-6	CASRGVPPGANVLTF	TGTGCCAGCCGCGGCGTGCCTCCTGGGGCCAACGTCCTGACTTTC
TRBV20-1	NA	many	TRBJ2-5	CSARGFSYQETQYF	TGCAGTGCTAGGGGGTTCTCGTACCAAGAGACCCAGTACTTC
TRBV12-3/TRBV12-4	TRBD2	few	TRBJ2-4	CASRLLAGATKNIQYF	TGTGCCAGCAGACTACTAGCGGGAGCCACCAAAAACATTCAGTACTTC
TRBV5-1	TRBD1	NA	TRBJ2-7	CASSLLGTDPDEQYF	TGCGCCAGCAGCTTGCTTGGGACAGACCCTGACGAGCAGTACTTC
TRBV29-1	NA	few	TRBJ1-4	CSVAAGDEKLFF	TGCAGCGTTGCGGCAGGGGATGAAAAACTGTTTTTT
TRBV7-2	NA	NA	TRBJ2-3	CASSTGTVPGGDTQYF	TGTGCCAGCAGCACCGGGACTGTCCCGGGTGGGGATACGCAGTATTTT
TRBV28	TRBD2	NA	TRBJ2-1	CASSPGLVSSNEQFF	TGTGCCAGCAGTCCCGGACTAGTTTCAAGCAATGAGCAGTTCTTC
TRBV20-1	TRBD1	NA	TRBJ1-5	CSARGLVRDRNQPQHF	TGCAGTGCTAGAGGACTGGTAAGGGACAGAAATCAGCCCCAGCATTTT
TRBV3-1	NA	NA	TRBJ1-2	CASSHRGLRSANGYTF	TGTGCCAGCAGCCATAGGGGCCTCCGATCAGCCAATGGCTACACCTTC
TRBV6-1	NA	NA	TRBJ2-2	CASSEEGTSASGELFF	TGTGCCAGCAGTGAAGAAGGAACTAGTGCATCCGGGGAGCTGTTTTTT
TRBV10-3	TRBD1	few	TRBJ2-5	CAISEAGGDSETQYF	TGTGCCATCAGTGAGGCAGGGGGCGATTCAGAGACCCAGTACTTC
TRBV4-1	NA	few	TRBJ1-4	CASSRGGGGEKLFF	TGCGCCAGCAGCCGAGGAGGGGGAGGTGAAAAACTGTTTTTT
TRBV28	TRBD2	NA	TRBJ2-5	CASSPPQLAGRETQYF	TGTGCCAGCAGTCCCCCTCAGCTAGCGGGGAGAGAGACCCAGTACTTC
TRBV7-2	NA	few	TRBJ2-3	CASSSEASFTNTQYF	TGTGCCAGCAGCTCAGAGGCTAGCTTTACGAATACGCAGTATTTT
TRBV7-8	TRBD2	NA	TRBJ2-7	CASSLRTTLAESYEQYF	TGTGCCAGCAGCTTACGAACTACGCTAGCGGAATCCTACGAGCAGTACTTC
TRBV15	TRBD1	NA	TRBJ2-7	CATSRRDSSSYEQYF	TGTGCCACCAGCAGAAGGGACAGTAGCTCCTACGAGCAGTACTTC
TRBV5-1	TRBD1	once	TRBJ1-2	CASSTGASGSYTF	TGCGCCAGCAGCACAGGGGCTTCGGGAAGCTACACCTTC
TRBV10-3	TRBD2	NA	TRBJ2-1	CAISGGGGTNNEQFF	TGTGCCATCAGTGGTGGCGGGGGGACCAACAATGAGCAGTTCTTC
TRBV12-3/TRBV12-4	NA	once	TRBJ2-1	CASSSWGSRLYNEQFF	TGTGCCAGCAGTTCGTGGGGCAGCAGACTTTACAATGAGCAGTTCTTC
TRBV5-6	TRBD1	NA	TRBJ1-1	CASSFGTGSAEAFF	TGTGCCAGCAGCTTCGGGACAGGGAGTGCTGAAGCTTTCTTT
TRBV20-1	NA	NA	TRBJ1-4	CSATTRRNEKLFF	TGCAGTGCCACGACACGGCGAAATGAAAAACTGTTTTTT
TRBV6-1	TRBD1	NA	TRBJ1-2	CASSEDRGDYGYTF	TGTGCCAGCAGTGAGGACAGGGGAGACTATGGCTACACCTTC
TRBV11-2	TRBD1	few	TRBJ2-7	CASSSGTGGQYEQYF	TGTGCCAGCAGCTCAGGGACAGGGGGCCAATACGAGCAGTACTTC
TRBV7-9	TRBD1	few	TRBJ2-5	CASSVGADRVETQYF	TGTGCCAGCAGCGTCGGGGCCGACAGGGTAGAGACCCAGTACTTC
TRBV20-1	NA	NA	TRBJ2-1	CSASLGGPWDEQFF	TGCAGTGCCTCCTTGGGGGGGCCCTGGGATGAGCAGTTCTTC
TRBV20-1	TRBD1	NA	TRBJ1-1	CSARGGGVATEAFF	TGCAGTGCTAGAGGAGGGGGCGTAGCCACTGAAGCTTTCTTT
TRBV29-1	NA	NA	TRBJ2-3	CSVVGRVSDTQYF	TGCAGCGTTGTTGGCAGGGTATCAGATACGCAGTATTTT
TRBV5-1	TRBD1	NA	TRBJ2-7	CASGLRTGSSYEQYF	TGCGCCAGCGGCTTACGGACAGGTAGCTCCTACGAGCAGTACTTC
TRBV7-9	TRBD1	NA	TRBJ1-4	CASRRGQGVTEKLFF	TGTGCCAGCAGAAGAGGACAGGGTGTTACTGAAAAACTGTTTTTT
TRBV6-5	TRBD2	NA	TRBJ2-4	CASSYTSGEDIQYF	TGTGCCAGCAGTTATACTAGCGGCGAGGACATTCAGTACTTC
TRBV13	NA	few	TRBJ2-7	CASSGGSSAGEQYF	TGTGCCAGCAGCGGGGGCTCTAGCGCGGGGGAGCAGTACTTC
TRBV25-1	NA	NA	TRBJ2-5	CASKDSGEVETQYF	TGTGCCAGCAAGGACTCGGGCGAGGTAGAGACCCAGTACTTC
TRBV10-3	NA	NA	TRBJ2-1	CAISEPEGGARDEQFF	TGTGCCATCAGTGAGCCGGAGGGGGGGGCACGTGATGAGCAGTTCTTC
TRBV13	TRBD2	few	TRBJ2-7	CASSLGLGLAGSYEQYF	TGTGCCAGCAGCTTAGGCTTGGGACTAGCGGGAAGTTACGAGCAGTACTTC
TRBV7-2	NA	NA	TRBJ1-3	CASSLSDRNSGNTIYF	TGTGCCAGCAGCTTAAGCGACAGAAACTCTGGAAACACCATATATTTT
TRBV5-5	NA	many	TRBJ1-3	CASSLGDGNTIYF	TGTGCCAGCAGCTTGGGTGATGGAAACACCATATATTTT
TRBV7-9	NA	NA	TRBJ2-6	CASSLREPGANVLTF	TGTGCCAGCAGCTTAAGGGAGCCTGGGGCCAACGTCCTGACTTTC
TRBV6-5	TRBD1	NA	TRBJ1-2	CASSYLPGQGAQNYGYTF	TGTGCCAGCAGTTACCTTCCGGGACAGGGGGCCCAAAACTATGGCTACACCTTC
TRBV6-1	NA	NA	TRBJ1-2	CASSGGRPYTF	TGTGCCAGCAGTGGGGGCAGACCCTACACCTTC
TRBV7-9	NA	NA	TRBJ2-2	CASSLGASHTGEQFF	TGTGCCAGCAGCTTAGGGGCCTCTCATACCGGGGAGCAGTTTTTT